A single sample gave rise to the 6 T cell receptor beta chains below, sequenced in a study of beta chain features in type 1 diabetes (dated 2018 in TCRdb). The research as a whole found: A moderate but significant shortening of TCRB CDR3 length was observed in type 1 diabetes patients in all four CD4+ subsets.

No cognate antigen is known for these TCRs. Libraries came from the immunoSEQ multiplex PCR assay. The High Capacity cDNA Reverse Transcription Kit was used to reverse transcribe all of the isolated RNA, meaning that expressed TCRB transcripts were what got sequenced. The clones in this table, taken by TCRdb from immuneACCESS, are in-frame only. Not every clone is retained; where verified, under half of the shortfall comes from an unresolved V gene, and the cause of the rest is unknown. The sample table contains fewer than 450,000 clones; only one count was recorded for roughly 13% of them. The biggest ten clones account for 0.015% of the sample. Sequencing input: naive CD4+ T cells from blood. The intended sense of this specimen's cell subset or site label: true naive CD4+ T cells. The receptors were gathered from a woman aged 18 to 35 with type 1 diabetes.

The chain uses TRBV10-3 and TRBJ2-7, with D uncertain. V dropped 4 bases and J dropped 2 bases, with 6 bases sitting between them. Germline loops: CDR1 ENHRY, CDR2 SYGVKD. The CDR3 is 12 amino acids. DNA for the CDR3: TGTGCCATCAGTGGCGGAACCTACGAGCAGTACGTC. Protein product: CAISGGTYEQYV.

The chain links TRBV5-6 to TRBJ1-1; maybe TRBD1 (5 bases). The germline V and J ends were trimmed by 5 bases and 9 bases, with 23 bases remaining between them. Germline CDR1 and CDR2: SGHDT and YYEEEE. This CDR3 contains 15 residues. The CDR3 DNA reads as TGTGCCAGCAGACGGAGACAGAACACACCCAATAAAGCTTTCTTT. Translating it yields CASRRRQNTPNKAFF.

This chain links TRBV13 with TRBJ2-3; 14 bases agree with TRBD2. Germline V gene data show CDR1 as PRHDT and CDR2 as FYEKMQ (reference sequence). This CDR3 has 17 residues. J gave up 2 bases and V 5 bases, and 6 bases lay outside the gene matches. The CDR3 DNA is TGTGCCAGCAGCGCGGGACTAGCGGGAGCCTCCACAGATACGCAGTATTTT. Its protein product is CASSAGLAGASTDTQYF.

The V call is TRBV4-3, the J call TRBJ1-1, with D possibly matching TRBD1 (6 bases). Germline V gene lookup returns CDR1 LGHNA and CDR2 YSLEER. The CDR3 has 14 residues. The V and J ends lost 5 bases and 0 bases respectively, with 10 bases between them. The CDR3 protein is CASSADSLNTEAFF. CDR3 in DNA: TGCGCCAGCAGCGCGGACAGCTTGAACACTGAAGCTTTCTTT.

The chain couples TRBV6-5 to TRBJ2-3; no reliable D call. The V and J ends lost 6 bases and 0 bases respectively, with 7 bases between them. The CDR3 totals 13 residues. From germline, CDR1 is MNHEY and CDR2 SVGAGI. CDR3 sequence reads: CASRALSTDTQYF. The CDR3 DNA reads TGTGCCAGCAGGGCCCTTAGCACAGATACGCAGTATTTT.

V usage is TRBV29-1 and J usage is TRBJ1-2; D call uncertain. The CDR3 consists of 13 residues. V lost 7 bases, J lost 4 bases, and 16 bases lay in between. Germline CDR1 is SQVTM and CDR2 is ANQGSEA. For the CDR3, the DNA is TGCAGCGCATCACTCCGGTTTGCCTATGGCTACACCTTC. This codes for CSASLRFAYGYTF.